A single T cell receptor beta chain is shown here with its context. The antigen remains unidentified. Germline lookup yields CDR1 SGHTA and CDR2 FQGTGA. The CDR3 totals 15 residues. The junction had 5 bases not matched to a gene; V was cut back by 5 bases and J by 2 bases. The data were taken from a study of neoadjuvant anti-PD-1 for oral cavity cancer. General study points: Only three patients per response group were TCR-analyzed; validation needed.

Profiled with immunoSEQ multiplex PCR; TCRdb holds only in-frame clones, not every one. The sample lists 11,000 to 15,000 clones, 55% to 85% occurring once. The sequence derives from a person aged 35-80 years with oral cavity squamous cell carcinoma. This specimen was PBMCs, taken before nivolumab (anti-PD-1) treatment. The V call is TRBV7-3, the J call TRBJ2-3, with 9 bases matching TRBD2. DNA of the CDR3: TGTGCCAGCAGCCGAAAGCGGGGGGACACAGATACGCAGTATTTT. Translating it yields CASSRKRGDTDTQYF.